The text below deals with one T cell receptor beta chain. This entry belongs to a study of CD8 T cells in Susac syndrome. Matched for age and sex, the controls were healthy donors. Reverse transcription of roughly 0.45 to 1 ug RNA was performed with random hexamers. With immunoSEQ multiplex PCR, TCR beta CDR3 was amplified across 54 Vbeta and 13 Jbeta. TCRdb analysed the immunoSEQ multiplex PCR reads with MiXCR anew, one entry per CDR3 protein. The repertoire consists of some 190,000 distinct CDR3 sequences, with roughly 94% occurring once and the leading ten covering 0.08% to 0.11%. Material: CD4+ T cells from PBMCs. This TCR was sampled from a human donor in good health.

CDR3 bases: TGTGCCAGCAACCGACCCCCCGTGGCCTACGAGCAGTACTTC. Its protein is CASNRPPVAYEQYF. This chain joins TRBV7-9 and TRBJ2-7, with D hard to call. Germline V gene sequence: CDR1 SEHNR, CDR2 FQNEAQ (reference sequence). The CDR3 runs to 14 residues. V lost 7 bases to trimming and J lost 2 bases, with 15 bases between them.